These 32 T cell receptor beta chains share one sample of origin, sequenced in a study of CD8 T cells in ankylosing spondylitis. TCRdb processed the 5' RACE reads anew with MiXCR; each CDR3 protein has one entry. This sample has about 170,000 distinct CDR3 sequences; 15% to 20% occur once, and the top ten carry roughly 8%. The source material was blood, either unsorted or a sorted T cell fraction (not recorded which). The receptors stem from a male donor with ankylosing spondylitis or in good health (not recorded which).

This rearrangement joins TRBV11-3 to TRBJ2-2; TRBD2 matches 12 bases. CDR3 length: 16 amino acids. Losses at the gene ends were 4 bases for V and 3 bases for J; bases not matched to a gene: 3. Per the germline V gene, CDR1 is SGHNT and CDR2 is YENEEA. In DNA, the CDR3 is TGTGCCAGCAGCTGGGGACTAGCGGGCTACACCGGGGAGCTGTTTTTT. It is translated as CASSWGLAGYTGELFF.

The chain combines TRBV18 with TRBJ2-7; D is unclear. V was trimmed by 0 bases and J by 0 bases, leaving 6 bases between them. The CDR3 is 14 residues long. CDR1 KGHSH and CDR2 LQKENI come from the germline V gene. CDR3 in DNA: TGTGCCAGCTCACCACCTCGCAGCTCCTACGAGCAGTACTTC. This gives the protein CASSPPRSSYEQYF.

The chain uses TRBV29-1 and TRBJ2-1; D uncertain. Trimming stripped 6 bases from V and 5 bases from J, with 14 bases between. Germline loops: CDR1 SQVTM, CDR2 ANQGSEA. The CDR3 is 13 residues long. Written as DNA, the CDR3 is TGCAGCGTAGACGATGGAGTCAACAATGAGCAGTTCTTC. It translates to CSVDDGVNNEQFF.

V and J are TRBV7-3 and TRBJ2-2; D not certain. The CDR3 spans 13 residues. Germline CDR1 and CDR2: SGHTA and FQGTGA. V lost 1 base and J lost 7, with 7 bases in between. CDR3 in amino acids: CASSLNQGGELFF. The DNA of the CDR3 is TGTGCCAGCAGCTTAAACCAAGGCGGGGAGCTGTTTTTT. Variable domain in full (rest from reference TRBV7-3 and TRBJ2-2): GAGVSQTPSNKVTEKGKYVELRCDPISGHTALYWYRQSLGQGPEFLIYFQGTGAADDSGLPNDRFFAVRPEGSVSTLKIQRTERGDSAVYLCASSLNQGGELFFGEGSRLTVL.

This clonotype was recorded many times. The V and J genes are TRBV5-1 and TRBJ2-1; 7 bases are a match to TRBD1. The CDR3 extends over 14 amino acids. J gave up 2 bases and V 4 bases, and 3 bases lay outside the gene matches. Germline V gene data show CDR1 as SGHRS and CDR2 as YFSETQ. The CDR3 sequence is CASSPGTAYNEQFF. The CDR3 DNA is TGCGCCAGCAGCCCCGGGACAGCCTACAATGAGCAGTTCTTC.

This clonotype was counted only a few times. J is TRBJ2-7 and V is TRBV2; 16 bases agree with TRBD2. The germline V gene has CDR1 SNHLY and CDR2 FYNNEI. V lost 0 bases and J lost 11; bases outside the gene matches: 1. The CDR3 runs 14 residues. The DNA of the CDR3 is TGTGCCAGCAGTGAAGCGGGGACTAGCGGGAGGGAGTACTTC. Its translation: CASSEAGTSGREYF.

This clonotype was observed at least ten times. The chain employs TRBV6-1 and TRBJ2-7; TRBD1 agrees at 9 bases. CDR3 length equals 15 residues. With V trimmed by 6 bases and J by 2 bases, 8 bases remained unmatched. CDR1 is MNHNS and CDR2 is SASEGT in the germline V gene. The CDR3 loop is CASRPPGTGPYEQYF. CDR3 DNA sequence: TGTGCCAGCAGACCTCCCGGGACAGGGCCCTACGAGCAGTACTTC.

This clonotype was picked up many times. This chain connects TRBV29-1 to TRBJ2-3; no clear D gene. The CDR3 is 14 amino acids. Trimming shortened V by 0 bases and J by 2 bases, and 9 bases separated the two germline ends. CDR1 is SQVTM and CDR2 is ANQGSEA in the germline V gene. This CDR3 is CSVEDGMYTDTQYF. The CDR3 bases are TGCAGCGTTGAAGACGGCATGTACACAGATACGCAGTATTTT.

Only one count was recorded for this clonotype. The V and J genes are TRBV28 and TRBJ2-3; 7 bases agree with TRBD2. The V gene end was trimmed by 5 bases and the J gene end by 6 bases; junction bases not matched to a gene: 8. Germline V gene sequence: CDR1 MDHEN, CDR2 SYDVKM. The CDR3 consists of 14 residues. Here the CDR3 DNA reads TGTGCCAGCAGTGCTCCGGGACTACAGGATACGCAGTATTTT. Encoded protein: CASSAPGLQDTQYF.

V usage is TRBV20-1 and J usage is TRBJ1-5; possible D gene TRBD1, 5 bases. The V gene's germline CDR1 is DFQATT and CDR2 SNEGSKA (reference sequence). Trimming stripped 5 bases from V and 13 bases from J, with 21 bases between. The CDR3 length is 13 residues. The CDR3 loop is CSAPTTGPTFQHF. CDR3 in DNA: TGCAGTGCTCCAACCACGGGACCAACGTTTCAGCATTTT.

The gene calls are TRBV20-1 and TRBJ2-4; D remains ambiguous. V was trimmed by 1 base and J by 0 bases, leaving 10 bases between them. Germline CDR1 DFQATT, CDR2 SNEGSKA (reference sequence). The CDR3 loop spans 15 amino acids. CDR3 loop: CSARVGLLAKNIQYF. The CDR3 bases are TGCAGTGCTAGAGTCGGCCTCTTAGCCAAAAACATTCAGTACTTC.

V is TRBV6-5 and J is TRBJ1-1; D gene unclear. V was clipped by 2 bases and J by 1 base, with 8 bases between them. Germline values: CDR1 MNHEY, CDR2 SVGAGI. The length of the CDR3 is 14 residues. CDR3 sequence reads: CASSYDGGNTEAFF. CDR3 in DNA: TGTGCCAGCAGTTACGACGGTGGGAACACTGAAGCTTTCTTT.

This clonotype was found many times. This chain joins TRBV29-1 and TRBJ1-4; no firm D call. CDR1 is SQVTM, CDR2 ANQGSEA, per germline. Trimming removed 6 bases at V and 0 bases at J, with 11 bases between. The CDR3 covers 14 residues. In DNA form, the CDR3 reads TGCAGCGTAGAGACCGACTCAACTAATGAAAAACTGTTTTTT. It translates to CSVETDSTNEKLFF. The full variable domain, rest sourced from reference TRBV29-1 and TRBJ1-4, is SAVISQKPSRDICQRGTSLTIQCQVDSQVTMMFWYRQQPGQSLTLIATANQGSEATYESGFVIDKFPISRPNLTFSTLTVSNMSPEDSSIYLCSVETDSTNEKLFFGSGTQLSVL.

In its sample, this clonotype was seen many times. This chain links TRBV20-1 with TRBJ2-3; a possible D gene is TRBD1 (6 bases). Trimming shortened V by 5 bases and J by 3 bases, and 18 bases separated the two germline ends. The CDR3 spans 15 residues. The germline V gene has CDR1 DFQATT and CDR2 SNEGSKA (reference sequence). The CDR3 nucleotides read TGCAGTGCTCACCCCAGGGGCGTTTGGACAGATACGCAGTATTTT. It specifies CSAHPRGVWTDTQYF.

The chain links TRBV27 to TRBJ2-5, with a tentative D call TRBD1 (5 bases). The germline gives CDR1 MNHEY, CDR2 SMNVEV (reference sequence). The V gene lost 7 bases and the J gene lost 5 bases, with 14 bases spanning the gap. This CDR3 has 13 residues. CDR3 nucleotides: TGTGCCAGCACGCACGTCCAGGGTGAGACCCAGTACTTC. Encoded protein: CASTHVQGETQYF.

There are many counts of this clonotype. V gene TRBV20-1 combines with J gene TRBJ1-6; unclear D gene. The CDR3 runs 17 residues. Germline CDR1 reads DFQATT; CDR2 reads SNEGSKA (reference sequence). V lost 0 bases, J lost 0 bases, and 12 bases lay in between. CDR3 in DNA: TGCAGTGCTAGAGATTTGAGGGAGAGCTCCTATAATTCACCCCTCCACTTT. Protein sequence: CSARDLRESSYNSPLHF.

As for this clonotype: A clone one base away is much larger, so this may be a read error. This rearrangement joins TRBV10-3 to TRBJ2-5, with 12 bases lining up with TRBD2. Germline V gene sequence: CDR1 ENHRY, CDR2 SYGVKD. V was clipped by 5 bases and J by 1 base; unmatched bases: 5. The CDR3 has 16 amino acids. CDR3 in DNA: TGTGCCATCAGTCGGACTAGCGGGATGTGCCAAGAGACCCAGTACTTC. It encodes CAISRTSGMCQETQYF.

This clonotype was counted only a few times. CDR3 protein: CAVWDNLNTEAFF. The CDR3 DNA is TGTGCCGTCTGGGACAACTTGAACACTGAAGCTTTCTTT. This chain connects TRBV28 to TRBJ1-1, with D possibly being TRBD1 (6 bases). CDR3 size: 13 residues. Germline V gene sequence: CDR1 MDHEN, CDR2 SYDVKM. V lost 11 bases and J lost 0, with 13 bases in between.

The chain links TRBV28 to TRBJ2-5; no firm D call. Trimming pared 2 bases from V and 3 bases from J, leaving 16 bases between. Germline V gene sequence: CDR1 MDHEN, CDR2 SYDVKM. This CDR3 region has 16 residues. The CDR3 region has the DNA TGTGCCAGCAGTTTAAGAGGCAGGCGACGGAAAGAGACCCAGTACTTC. This translates into CASSLRGRRRKETQYF.

This clonotype has more than one count but fewer than ten. This chain uses TRBV4-2 with TRBJ2-7; TRBD1 matches at 7 bases. The junction had 4 bases not matched to a gene; V was cut back by 0 bases and J by 2 bases. The CDR3 extends over 15 amino acids. CDR1 and CDR2 (germline): LGHNA, YNFKEQ. CDR3 region: CASSQDPQGTYEQYF. Written as DNA, the CDR3 is TGTGCCAGCAGCCAAGACCCACAGGGGACCTACGAGCAGTACTTC.

In this sample, this clonotype turned up many times. V is TRBV10-3 and J is TRBJ2-1, with D maybe TRBD2 (6 bases). CDR3 length equals 14 residues. V was clipped by 5 bases and J by 5 bases, with 13 bases between them. Germline V gene lookup returns CDR1 ENHRY and CDR2 SYGVKD. The CDR3 region has the DNA TGTGCCATCAGTCCAACCCGCGGGGACAATGAGCAGTTCTTC. It is translated as CAISPTRGDNEQFF.

The chain has TRBV4-1 and TRBJ1-1; D gene uncertain. CDR3 length: 15 amino acids. The V gene's germline CDR1 is MGHRA and CDR2 YSYEKL. Trimming took 8 bases from V and 0 from J, leaving 16 bases between them. In DNA form, the CDR3 reads TGCGCCAGCGGCTCAAGGGCCACCATGAACACTGAAGCTTTCTTT. Its protein product is CASGSRATMNTEAFF.

The chain couples TRBV28 to TRBJ2-7; TRBD1 matches 11 bases. Per the germline V gene, CDR1 is MDHEN and CDR2 is SYDVKM. This CDR3 is 17 amino acids long. The junction had 10 bases not matched to a gene; V was cut back by 5 bases and J by 1 base. CDR3 DNA: TGTGCCAGCAGTCAAGGACAGGGGGCCGTAATTTCCTACGAGCAGTACTTC. Translation: CASSQGQGAVISYEQYF.

The chain is built from TRBV5-1 and TRBJ1-1; 7 nucleotides line up with TRBD1. In germline, CDR1 is SGHRS, CDR2 YFSETQ. CDR3 length: 17 amino acids. Trimming removed 3 bases from V and 5 bases from J; junction bases left unmatched: 16. The chain's CDR3 is CASSSPRTGPGGTEAFF. The CDR3 DNA reads as TGCGCCAGCAGCTCCCCTCGGACAGGCCCGGGGGGGACTGAAGCTTTCTTT.

This clonotype showed up many times. V usage is TRBV28 and J usage is TRBJ1-6, with 8 bases aligning to TRBD1. Germline V lookup: CDR1 MDHEN, CDR2 SYDVKM. The CDR3 is 13 amino acids. V lost 8 bases and J lost 10; bases outside the gene matches: 7. The CDR3 region is CASGGQASSPLHF. CDR3 DNA sequence: TGTGCCAGCGGGGGACAGGCTAGCTCACCCCTCCACTTT. The variable domain in full, with the rest retrieved from reference TRBV28 and TRBJ1-6, is DVKVTQSSRYLVKRTGEKVFLECVQDMDHENMFWYRQDPGLGLRLIYFSYDVKMKEKGDIPEGYSVSREKKERFSLILESASTNQTSMYLCASGGQASSPLHFGNGTRLTVT.

This clonotype has just a few counts. CDR3 protein: CASSYRVNTEAFF. The CDR3 DNA is TGTGCCAGTTCATACAGGGTGAACACTGAAGCTTTCTTT. The V gene is TRBV27, the J gene TRBJ1-1, with D perhaps TRBD1 (6 bases). This CDR3 is 13 amino acids long. Germline assignment: CDR1 MNHEY and CDR2 SMNVEV (reference sequence). Trimming stripped 9 bases from V and 0 bases from J, with 11 bases between.

This clonotype was seen a handful of times. The gene calls are TRBV3-1 and TRBJ2-3; 12 bases align to TRBD1. Germline V lookup: CDR1 LGHDT, CDR2 YNNKEL (reference sequence). The V segment lost 3 bases and the J segment 3 bases; nucleotides outside the gene matches: 13. This CDR3 comprises 19 residues. The CDR3 DNA reads as TGTGCCAGCAGCCAGCATCCCGGGACAGGGGGCAAAGTGACAGATACGCAGTATTTT. It yields the protein CASSQHPGTGGKVTDTQYF.

The V call is TRBV15, the J call TRBJ1-2; D is unresolved. The CDR3 runs 12 residues. Germline V gene lookup returns CDR1 LNHNV and CDR2 YYDKDF (reference sequence). V lost 0 bases, J lost 3 bases, and 2 bases lay in between. CDR3 in DNA: TGTGCCACCAGCAGAGATGACTATGGCTACACCTTC. Its translation is CATSRDDYGYTF.

The chain combines TRBV5-1 with TRBJ2-7, with TRBD1 matching over 9 bases. Per the germline V gene, CDR1 is SGHRS and CDR2 is YFSETQ. Losses at the gene ends were 3 bases for V and 3 bases for J; bases not matched to a gene: 10. The CDR3 covers 16 residues. The CDR3 region has the DNA TGCGCCAGCAGCTCACAACCACCGGGACAGGGCTACGAGCAGTACTTC. Translation gives CASSSQPPGQGYEQYF.

For the CDR3, the DNA is TGCAGTGCTAGAGCTCGGACATCCGTCTATGGCTACACCTTC. Residues: CSARARTSVYGYTF. The rearrangement joins TRBV20-1 to TRBJ1-2; D is perhaps TRBD1 (5 bases). The ends were cut back, 1 base at V and 4 bases at J, with 13 bases in the middle. Germline V lookup: CDR1 DFQATT, CDR2 SNEGSKA (reference sequence). This CDR3 region has 14 residues.

This clonotype has a handful of counts. The chain carries TRBV9 and TRBJ1-2, with unresolved D. CDR1 and CDR2 from the germline V gene are SGDLS and YYNGEE. Trimming took off 3 bases at V and 8 bases at J, with 8 bases between the two ends. The CDR3 covers 11 residues. CDR3 protein: CASSALVGYTF. CDR3 DNA: TGTGCCAGCAGCGCCCTAGTAGGCTACACCTTC.

The chain is built from TRBV3-1 and TRBJ1-2, with 7 bases aligning to TRBD1. There are 14 residues in the CDR3. Germline CDR1 and CDR2: LGHDT and YNNKEL (reference sequence). J gave up 8 bases and V 1 base, and 7 bases lay outside the gene matches. For the CDR3, the DNA is TGTGCCAGCAGCCAAGGCCAGGGGGTGGGCGGCTACACCTTC. The encoded protein is CASSQGQGVGGYTF.